Below, 24 T cell receptor beta chains from the same sample are listed, as sequenced in a study of shared clonotypes between healthy human individuals. Terminally differentiated effector memory CD45RA+ cells were left out of the naive CD8 fraction, which was CD45RO-negative and positively selected for CCR7. This table comes from immunoSEQ multiplex PCR, and its TCRdb copy is limited to in-frame clones, with some not included. The profile shows about 800,000 clones, 90% to 97% of them singletons. Sequencing used naive CD8+ T cells sorted from blood. These receptors all stem from a man aged 25 to 45 in good health.

This chain connects TRBV2 to TRBJ2-7, with TRBD1 identical over 8 bases. CDR1 and CDR2 from the germline V gene are SNHLY and FYNNEI. The junction had 10 bases not matched to a gene; V was cut back by 8 bases and J by 1 base. The CDR3 loop spans 15 amino acids. CDR3: CASQPVGTGSYEQYF. Here the CDR3 DNA reads TGTGCCAGCCAGCCAGTTGGGACAGGTTCCTACGAGCAGTACTTC.

The V call is TRBV6-5, the J call TRBJ2-7; a weak D match, TRBD2 (6 bases). The CDR3 is 15 residues long. V was shortened by 0 bases and J by 7 bases, with 16 bases between the two germline ends. CDR1 and CDR2 from the germline V gene are MNHEY and SVGAGI. The CDR3 region is CASSYSGTPGEEQYF. Written as DNA, the CDR3 is TGTGCCAGCAGTTACTCCGGGACTCCCGGGGAGGAGCAGTACTTC.

The V and J genes are TRBV7-9 and TRBJ2-7; TRBD1 matches at 7 bases. Germline lookup yields CDR1 SEHNR and CDR2 FQNEAQ (reference sequence). There are 13 residues in the CDR3. V trimming: 3 bases; J trimming: 7 bases; junction bases outside the gene matches: 6. Here the CDR3 reads CASSLPQGWEQYF. CDR3 DNA: TGTGCCAGCAGCTTGCCACAGGGGTGGGAGCAGTACTTC.

This clone came up once. The chain uses TRBV7-9 and TRBJ1-5, with D perhaps TRBD1 (6 bases). V dropped 1 base and J dropped 7 bases, with 14 bases sitting between them. Germline CDR1 is SEHNR and CDR2 is FQNEAQ (reference sequence). This CDR3 is built from 15 residues. CDR3 protein: CASSLGHGGDQPQHF. Written as DNA, the CDR3 is TGTGCCAGCAGCTTAGGACACGGGGGCGACCAGCCCCAGCATTTT.

V gene TRBV19 combines with J gene TRBJ2-3; D is undetermined. CDR3 size: 9 residues. The V gene's germline CDR1 is LNHDA and CDR2 SQIVND (reference sequence). V was cut by 9 bases and J by 14 bases, with 12 bases left in between. The DNA for the CDR3 is TGTGCCAGCGGTTTCCCGCTGTATTTT. Translation: CASGFPLYF.

Many counts were recorded for this clone. The genes are TRBV11-3 and TRBJ2-5, with D tentatively TRBD1 (5 bases). This CDR3 has 15 residues. Per germline, CDR1 SGHNT and CDR2 YENEEA. Trimming took off 5 bases at V and 2 bases at J, with 15 bases between the two ends. CDR3 in amino acids: CASSAEQGAQETQYF. The CDR3 nucleotides are TGTGCCAGCAGCGCGGAGCAGGGTGCGCAAGAGACCCAGTACTTC. Filled out from reference TRBV11-3 and TRBJ2-5, the complete variable domain reads EAGVVQSPRYKIIEKKQPVAFWCNPISGHNTLYWYLQNLGQGPELLIRYENEEAVDDSQLPKDRFSAERLKGVDSTLKIQPAELGDSAVYLCASSAEQGAQETQYFGPGTRLLVL.

The chain recombines TRBV28 with TRBJ1-2; a weak D match, TRBD1 (6 bases). With 3 bases removed from V and 5 bases from J, the gap between germline ends came to 16 bases. Per germline, CDR1 MDHEN and CDR2 SYDVKM. The CDR3 loop spans 15 amino acids. The CDR3 loop reads CASSLSRTATYGYTF. The CDR3, as DNA: TGTGCCAGCAGTTTGAGTCGGACAGCCACTTATGGCTACACCTTC.

The chain couples TRBV6-5 to TRBJ1-1; the D is unclear. Trimming took off 6 bases at V and 3 bases at J, with 11 bases between the two ends. CDR1 MNHEY and CDR2 SVGAGI come from the germline V gene. The length of the CDR3 is 13 residues. The CDR3 protein is CASSTSEDTEAFF. CDR3 DNA sequence: TGTGCCAGCAGCACCAGCGAGGACACTGAAGCTTTCTTT.

This clone was seen a single time. Other nucleotide sequences in the sample specify the same CDR3. V gene TRBV5-1 combines with J gene TRBJ2-3; D is ambiguous. This CDR3 comprises 15 residues. Germline CDR1 and CDR2: SGHRS and YFSETQ. V was clipped by 0 bases and J by 1 base, with 9 bases between them. CDR3 in amino acids: CASSLEGQGTDTQYF. CDR3 in DNA: TGCGCCAGCAGCTTGGAAGGCCAGGGCACAGATACGCAGTATTTT.

The chain couples TRBV13 to TRBJ2-5, with 10 bases lining up with TRBD2. The germline V gene encodes CDR1 PRHDT and CDR2 FYEKMQ (reference sequence). This CDR3 has 15 residues. Trimming took 6 bases from V and 5 from J; bases not matched to a gene: 9. Written as DNA, the CDR3 is TGTGCCAGCAGTGATACTAGCGGGATTTGGGAGACCCAGTACTTC. Its translation is CASSDTSGIWETQYF.

The chain couples TRBV10-2 to TRBJ2-1; D unresolved. The ends were cut back, 8 bases at V and 8 bases at J, with 16 bases in the middle. There are 13 residues in the CDR3. Looked up from germline, CDR1 is WSHSY and CDR2 is SAAADI. CDR3 sequence reads: CASVATSFDEQFF. For the CDR3, the DNA is TGCGCCAGCGTGGCCACCAGCTTCGATGAGCAGTTCTTC.

In its sample, this clone was seen once. The V gene is TRBV2, the J gene TRBJ1-4, with D unresolved. CDR3 length: 16 residues. V was shortened by 5 bases and J by 0 bases, with 13 bases between the two germline ends. Germline-derived CDR1 and CDR2 are SNHLY and FYNNEI. In DNA, the CDR3 is TGTGCCAGCAGTCTGATAAAGGGATCAACTAATGAAAAACTGTTTTTT. The encoded protein is CASSLIKGSTNEKLFF.

The chain couples TRBV14 to TRBJ2-2; D unresolved. V lost 1 base and J 3 bases, leaving 9 bases between the germline ends. Germline V gene data show CDR1 as SGHDN and CDR2 as FVKESK. This CDR3 has 15 residues. The CDR3 sequence: CASSQGASDTGELFF. The DNA of the CDR3 is TGTGCCAGCAGCCAAGGCGCCAGCGACACCGGGGAGCTGTTTTTT.

The V and J genes are TRBV29-1 and TRBJ1-2, with a weak D call TRBD1 (5 bases). Trimming stripped 2 bases from V and 5 bases from J, with 12 bases between. There are 13 residues in the CDR3. CDR1 is SQVTM and CDR2 is ANQGSEA in the germline V gene. The CDR3 is CSVETGLGYGYTF. The CDR3 DNA sequence: TGCAGCGTTGAAACAGGCCTAGGGTATGGCTACACCTTC.

This chain connects TRBV11-2 to TRBJ2-1, with D possibly being TRBD1 (6 bases). Trimming took 5 bases from V and 4 from J, leaving 18 bases between them. There are 16 residues in the CDR3. Germline V gene lookup returns CDR1 SGHAT and CDR2 FQNNGV. The CDR3 DNA reads TGTGCCAGCAGCACTAAGCCGGACAGCAAATACAATGAGCAGTTCTTC. Translating gives CASSTKPDSKYNEQFF.

The rearrangement uses TRBV7-9 and TRBJ2-3; 11 nucleotides agree with TRBD2. J lost 12 bases, V lost 2 bases, and 10 bases had no gene match. Germline CDR1 SEHNR, CDR2 FQNEAQ (reference sequence). The CDR3 covers 15 residues. The CDR3 protein is CASSLSRGLADHQYF. The CDR3 DNA reads TGTGCCAGCAGCTTATCCCGGGGACTAGCGGATCATCAGTATTTT. Looking up the rest from reference TRBV7-9 and TRBJ2-3 gives the full variable domain: DTGVSQNPRHKITKRGQNVTFRCDPISEHNRLYWYRQTLGQGPEFLTYFQNEAQLEKSRLLSDRFSAERPKGSFSTLEIQRTEQGDSAMYLCASSLSRGLADHQYFGPGTRLTVL.

The sample holds one count of this clone. The chain carries TRBV7-8 and TRBJ2-3; a possible D gene is TRBD2 (6 bases). Trimming left V 5 bases short and J 2 bases short, with 14 bases between. Looked up from germline, CDR1 is SGHVS and CDR2 is FQNEAQ. The CDR3 contains 15 residues. The CDR3 coding sequence is TGTGCCAGCAGCAAAGGGGCGGGAAACACAGATACGCAGTATTTT. Translation gives CASSKGAGNTDTQYF.

This chain connects TRBV10-3 to TRBJ2-7; 10 nucleotides match TRBD1. The junction had 4 bases not matched to a gene; V was cut back by 4 bases and J by 4 bases. The CDR3 has 14 residues. The germline gives CDR1 ENHRY, CDR2 SYGVKD. The CDR3 spells CAISATGGTYEQYF. CDR3 nucleotide sequence: TGTGCCATCAGTGCGACAGGGGGCACTTACGAGCAGTACTTC.

The rearrangement uses TRBV27 and TRBJ1-1; D not certain. V gave up 8 bases and J gave up 2 bases, with 12 bases separating them. Per germline, CDR1 MNHEY and CDR2 SMNVEV (reference sequence). This CDR3 region has 13 residues. The CDR3 loop reads CASRLGPNTEAFF. CDR3 in DNA: TGTGCCAGCCGGCTCGGGCCTAACACTGAAGCTTTCTTT.

V and J are TRBV5-6 and TRBJ2-7, with 9 nucleotides matching TRBD2. The junction had 6 bases not matched to a gene; V was cut back by 1 base and J by 4 bases. Germline CDR1 reads SGHDT; CDR2 reads YYEEEE. The CDR3 contains 15 residues. The DNA of the CDR3 is TGTGCCAGCAGCTTGAGCCTAGCGGGAACATACGAGCAGTACTTC. It translates to CASSLSLAGTYEQYF.

This clone was observed a single time. The gene calls are TRBV27 and TRBJ2-1; 8 bases agree with TRBD1. The length of the CDR3 is 15 residues. Germline-derived CDR1 and CDR2 are MNHEY and SMNVEV (reference sequence). V trimming: 3 bases; J trimming: 4 bases; junction bases outside the gene matches: 5. CDR3 in DNA: TGTGCCAGCAGTTTCGGACAGGGTGATTACAATGAGCAGTTCTTC. Translating it yields CASSFGQGDYNEQFF.

Concerning this clone: Different DNA sequences within this sample yield the same CDR3. The CDR3 here is CASSLAESSYNEQFF. The CDR3 DNA sequence: TGCGCCAGCAGCTTGGCTGAAAGTTCCTACAATGAGCAGTTCTTC. The chain joins TRBV5-1 to TRBJ2-1; D unresolved. This CDR3 region has 15 residues. Between the trimmed V and J ends, which lost 0 bases and 1 base, there was a span of 8 bases. Germline CDR1 SGHRS, CDR2 YFSETQ. Using reference TRBV5-1 and TRBJ2-1 for the parts outside the CDR3, the full variable domain is KAGVTQTPRYLIKTRGQQVTLSCSPISGHRSVSWYQQTPGQGLQFLFEYFSETQRNKGNFPGRFSGRQFSNSRSEMNVSTLELGDSALYLCASSLAESSYNEQFFGPGTRLTVL.

The chain couples TRBV29-1 to TRBJ2-7; TRBD1 matches at 11 bases. CDR3 length: 13 residues. The junction had 4 bases not matched to a gene; V was cut back by 5 bases and J by 4 bases. CDR1 is SQVTM and CDR2 is ANQGSEA in the germline V gene. The CDR3 loop is CSVWTGGTYEQYF. CDR3 DNA: TGCAGCGTTTGGACAGGGGGCACGTACGAGCAGTACTTC.

This sequence joins TRBV14 and TRBJ2-2, with D perhaps assigned TRBD1 or TRBD2 (5 bases each). Trimming left V 4 bases short and J 7 bases short, with 19 bases between. The germline CDR1 and CDR2 sequences are SGHDN and FVKESK. CDR3 length equals 16 residues. CDR3 nucleotides: TGTGCCAGCAGCCGCCGCCCCAGGGACCGAAGCGGGGAGCTGTTTTTT. The encoded protein is CASSRRPRDRSGELFF.